This TCR beta chain was obtained from a study of blood T cell repertoires in COVID-19. As for the study in general: From T cells, B-cell-depleted T cells, or PBMCs came the material, which was cDNA or gDNA.

Germline CDR1 is SGDLS and CDR2 is YYNGEE. CDR3 length equals 15 residues. V shed 4 bases and J 6 bases; nucleotides not matched to a gene: 11. Assay: immunoSEQ multiplex PCR; the TCRdb copy retains only in-frame clones and omits some. The profile shows 130,000 to 150,000 clones, roughly 88% of them singletons. This sequence originates from a woman aged 60-75 years with COVID-19, enrolled during active disease. The V call is TRBV9, the J call TRBJ2-3; 7 bases line up with TRBD1. Sequenced sample: peripheral blood. The CDR3: CASSPTGSYVDTQYF. The CDR3 nucleotides are TGTGCCAGCAGCCCGACAGGGTCCTATGTCGATACGCAGTATTTT.